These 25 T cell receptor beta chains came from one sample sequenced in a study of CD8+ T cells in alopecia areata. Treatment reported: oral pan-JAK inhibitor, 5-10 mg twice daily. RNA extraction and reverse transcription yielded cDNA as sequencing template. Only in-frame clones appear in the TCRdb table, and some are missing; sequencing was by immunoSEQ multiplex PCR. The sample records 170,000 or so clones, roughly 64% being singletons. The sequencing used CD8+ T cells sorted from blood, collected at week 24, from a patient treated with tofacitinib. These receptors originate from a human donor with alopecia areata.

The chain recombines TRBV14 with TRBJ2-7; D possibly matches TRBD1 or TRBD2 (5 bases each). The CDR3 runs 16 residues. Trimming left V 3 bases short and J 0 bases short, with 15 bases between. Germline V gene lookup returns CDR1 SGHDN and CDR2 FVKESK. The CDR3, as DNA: TGTGCCAGCAGCCAGACCGGGACGGAGAGCTCCTACGAGCAGTACTTC. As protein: CASSQTGTESSYEQYF.

The CDR3 here is CASSARALGELFF. Here the CDR3 DNA reads TGTGCCAGCAGCGCGAGGGCTCTCGGCGAACTGTTTTTT. This sequence joins TRBV9 and TRBJ1-4; D unresolved. Trimming took 3 bases from V and 12 from J, leaving 15 bases between them. Germline values: CDR1 SGDLS, CDR2 YYNGEE. The CDR3 contains 13 residues.

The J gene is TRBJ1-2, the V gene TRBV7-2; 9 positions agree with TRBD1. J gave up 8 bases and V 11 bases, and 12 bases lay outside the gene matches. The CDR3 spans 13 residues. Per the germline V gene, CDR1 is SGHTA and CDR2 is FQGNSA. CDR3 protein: CAPEGDRVRGYTF. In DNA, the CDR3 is TGTGCCCCCGAGGGGGACAGGGTAAGGGGCTACACCTTC.

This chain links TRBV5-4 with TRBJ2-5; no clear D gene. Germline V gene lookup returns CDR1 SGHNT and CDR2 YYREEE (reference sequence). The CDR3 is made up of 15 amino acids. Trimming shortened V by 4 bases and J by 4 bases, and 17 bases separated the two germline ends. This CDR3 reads CASSLDISLRETQYF. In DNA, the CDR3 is TGTGCCAGCAGCCTAGACATCTCCCTCCGAGAGACCCAGTACTTC.

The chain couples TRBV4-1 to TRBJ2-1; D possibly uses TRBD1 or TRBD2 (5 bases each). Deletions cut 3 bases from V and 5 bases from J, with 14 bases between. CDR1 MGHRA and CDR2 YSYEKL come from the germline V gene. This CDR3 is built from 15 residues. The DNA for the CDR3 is TGCGCCAGCAGCCATCGGGGCTCAGCCCACAATGAGCAGTTCTTC. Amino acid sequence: CASSHRGSAHNEQFF.

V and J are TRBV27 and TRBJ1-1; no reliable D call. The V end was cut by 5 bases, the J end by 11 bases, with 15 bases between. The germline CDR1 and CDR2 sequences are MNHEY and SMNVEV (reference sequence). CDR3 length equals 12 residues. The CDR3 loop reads CASSPSLNYAFF. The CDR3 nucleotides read TGTGCCAGCAGTCCCTCTCTGAATTACGCTTTCTTT.

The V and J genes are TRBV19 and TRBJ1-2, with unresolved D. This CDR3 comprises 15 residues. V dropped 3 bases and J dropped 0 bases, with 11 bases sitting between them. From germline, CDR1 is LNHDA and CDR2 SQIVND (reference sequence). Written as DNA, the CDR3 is TGTGCCAGTAGTATCAACGCCTCACCTAACTATGGCTACACCTTC. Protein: CASSINASPNYGYTF.

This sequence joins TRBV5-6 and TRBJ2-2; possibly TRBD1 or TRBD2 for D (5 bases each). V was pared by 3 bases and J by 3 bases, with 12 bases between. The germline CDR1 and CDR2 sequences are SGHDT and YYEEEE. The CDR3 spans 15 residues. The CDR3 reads CASSSRDGYTGELFF. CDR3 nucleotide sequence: TGTGCCAGCAGCTCACGGGACGGATACACCGGGGAGCTGTTTTTT.

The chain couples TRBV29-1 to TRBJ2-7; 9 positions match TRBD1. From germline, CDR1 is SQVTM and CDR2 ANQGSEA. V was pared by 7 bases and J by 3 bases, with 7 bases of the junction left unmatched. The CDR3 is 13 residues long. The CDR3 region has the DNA TGCAGCGGGGACAGGGTTTCCTTCTACGAGCAGTACTTC. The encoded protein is CSGDRVSFYEQYF.

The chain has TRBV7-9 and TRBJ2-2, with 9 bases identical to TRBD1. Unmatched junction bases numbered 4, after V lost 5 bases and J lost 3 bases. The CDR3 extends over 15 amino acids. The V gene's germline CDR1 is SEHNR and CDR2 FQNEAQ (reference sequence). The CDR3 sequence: CASSPRDRDTGELFF. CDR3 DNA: TGTGCCAGCAGCCCCCGGGACAGGGACACCGGGGAGCTGTTTTTT.

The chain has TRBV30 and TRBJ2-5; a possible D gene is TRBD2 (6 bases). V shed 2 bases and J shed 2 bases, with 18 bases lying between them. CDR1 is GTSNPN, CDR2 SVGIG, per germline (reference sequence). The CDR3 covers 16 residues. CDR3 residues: CAWSITQGLSQETQYF. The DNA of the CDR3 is TGTGCCTGGAGTATAACCCAGGGACTCTCACAAGAGACCCAGTACTTC.

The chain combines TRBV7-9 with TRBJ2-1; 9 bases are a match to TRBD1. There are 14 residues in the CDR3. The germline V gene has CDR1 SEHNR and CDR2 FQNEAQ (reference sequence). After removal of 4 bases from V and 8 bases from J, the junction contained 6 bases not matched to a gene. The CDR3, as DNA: TGTGCCAGCAGCTCCCGGGACAGGGTGGATGAGCAGTTCTTC. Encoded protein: CASSSRDRVDEQFF.

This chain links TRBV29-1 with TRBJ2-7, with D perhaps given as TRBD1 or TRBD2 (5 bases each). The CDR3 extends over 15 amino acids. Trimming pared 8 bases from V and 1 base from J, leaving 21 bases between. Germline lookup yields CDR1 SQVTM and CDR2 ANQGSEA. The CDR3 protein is CSFVGTGSASYEQYF. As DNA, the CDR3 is TGCAGCTTTGTTGGGACCGGCAGCGCTTCCTACGAGCAGTACTTC.

In nucleotides, the CDR3 is TGTGCCTGGACTGTTGGGGGTAGCAATCAGCCCCAGCATTTT. This encodes CAWTVGGSNQPQHF. This chain uses TRBV30 with TRBJ1-5; TRBD1 is a possible D gene (5 bases). The CDR3 consists of 14 residues. Trimming took 4 bases from V and 0 from J, leaving 10 bases between them. Germline CDR1 reads GTSNPN; CDR2 reads SVGIG (reference sequence).

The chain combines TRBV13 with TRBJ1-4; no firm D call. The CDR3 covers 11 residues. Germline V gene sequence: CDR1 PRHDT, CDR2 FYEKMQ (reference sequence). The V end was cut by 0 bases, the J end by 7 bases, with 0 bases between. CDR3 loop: CASSLGEKLFF. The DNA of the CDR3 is TGTGCCAGCAGCTTAGGTGAAAAACTGTTTTTT.

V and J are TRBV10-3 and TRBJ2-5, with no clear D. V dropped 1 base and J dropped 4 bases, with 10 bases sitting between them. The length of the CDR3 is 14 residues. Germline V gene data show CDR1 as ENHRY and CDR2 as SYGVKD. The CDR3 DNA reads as TGTGCCATCAGTGAGTGGCCGGGTACAGAGACCCAGTACTTC. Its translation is CAISEWPGTETQYF.

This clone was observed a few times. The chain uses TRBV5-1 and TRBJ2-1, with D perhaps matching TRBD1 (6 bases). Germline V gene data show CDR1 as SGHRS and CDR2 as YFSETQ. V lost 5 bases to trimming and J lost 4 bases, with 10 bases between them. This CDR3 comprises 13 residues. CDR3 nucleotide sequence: TGCGCCAGCAGGCCTGGACAGTACAATGAGCAGTTCTTC. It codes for CASRPGQYNEQFF.

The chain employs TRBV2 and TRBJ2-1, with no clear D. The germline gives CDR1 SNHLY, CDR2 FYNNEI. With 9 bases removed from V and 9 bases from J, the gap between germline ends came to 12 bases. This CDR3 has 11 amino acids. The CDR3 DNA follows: TGTGCCAGTCCTGACTCGGGTGAGCAGTTCTTC. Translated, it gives CASPDSGEQFF.

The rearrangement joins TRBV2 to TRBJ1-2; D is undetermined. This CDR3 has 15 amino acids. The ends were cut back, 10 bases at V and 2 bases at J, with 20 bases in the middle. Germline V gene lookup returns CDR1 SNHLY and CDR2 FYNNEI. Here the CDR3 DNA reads TGTGCCAACCAGTCCTGGGCCAGCAACAACTATGGCTACACCTTC. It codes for CANQSWASNNYGYTF. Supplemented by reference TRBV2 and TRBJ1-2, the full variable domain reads EPEVTQTPSHQVTQMGQEVILRCVPISNHLYFYWYRQILGQKVEFLVSFYNNEISEKSEIFDDQFSVERPDGSNFTLKIRSTKLEDSAMYFCANQSWASNNYGYTFGSGTRLTVV.

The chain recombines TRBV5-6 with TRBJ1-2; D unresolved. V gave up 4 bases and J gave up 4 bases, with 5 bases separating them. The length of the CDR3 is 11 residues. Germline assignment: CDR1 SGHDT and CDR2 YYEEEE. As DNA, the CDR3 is TGTGCCAGCAGCACCGGCTATGGCTACACCTTC. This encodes CASSTGYGYTF.

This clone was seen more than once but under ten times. CDR3 loop: CSVKRDIQYF. DNA for the CDR3: TGCAGTGTAAAGCGGGACATTCAGTACTTC. This sequence joins TRBV20-1 and TRBJ2-4; D perhaps matches TRBD2 (6 bases). The CDR3 runs 10 residues. V lost 7 bases and J 8 bases, leaving 9 bases between the germline ends. From germline, CDR1 is DFQATT and CDR2 SNEGSKA (reference sequence).

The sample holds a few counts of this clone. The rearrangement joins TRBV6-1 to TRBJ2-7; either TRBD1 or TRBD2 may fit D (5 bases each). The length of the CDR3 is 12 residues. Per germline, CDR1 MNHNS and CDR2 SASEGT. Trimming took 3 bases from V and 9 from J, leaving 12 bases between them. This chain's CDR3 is CASSDRGPGQYF. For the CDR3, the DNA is TGTGCCAGCAGTGATCGGGGCCCCGGGCAGTACTTC.

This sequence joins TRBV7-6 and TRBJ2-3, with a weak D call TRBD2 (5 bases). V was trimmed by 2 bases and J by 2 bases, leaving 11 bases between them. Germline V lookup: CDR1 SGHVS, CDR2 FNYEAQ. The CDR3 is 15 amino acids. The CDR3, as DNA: TGTGCCAGCAGCTTAAGAGCGGCTCACACAGATACGCAGTATTTT. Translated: CASSLRAAHTDTQYF.

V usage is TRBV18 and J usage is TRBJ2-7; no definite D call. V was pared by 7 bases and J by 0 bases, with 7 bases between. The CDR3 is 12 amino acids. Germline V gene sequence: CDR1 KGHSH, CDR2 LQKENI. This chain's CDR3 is CASFSSSYEQYF. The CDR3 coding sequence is TGTGCCAGCTTCAGCAGCTCCTACGAGCAGTACTTC.

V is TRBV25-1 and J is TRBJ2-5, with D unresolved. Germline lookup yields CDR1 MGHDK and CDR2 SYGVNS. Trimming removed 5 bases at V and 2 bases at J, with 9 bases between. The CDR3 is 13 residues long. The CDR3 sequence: CASSYSFQETQYF. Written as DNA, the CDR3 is TGTGCCAGCAGTTACAGTTTTCAAGAGACCCAGTACTTC.